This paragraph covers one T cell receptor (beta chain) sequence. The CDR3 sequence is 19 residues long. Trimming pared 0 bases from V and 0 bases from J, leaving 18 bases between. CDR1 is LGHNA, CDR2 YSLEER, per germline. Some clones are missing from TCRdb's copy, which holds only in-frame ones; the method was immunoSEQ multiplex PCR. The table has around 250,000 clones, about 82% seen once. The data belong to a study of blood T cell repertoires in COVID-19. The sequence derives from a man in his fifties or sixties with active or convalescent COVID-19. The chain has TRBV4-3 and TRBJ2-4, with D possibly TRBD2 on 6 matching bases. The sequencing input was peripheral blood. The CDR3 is CASSQDYGGVALAKNIQYF. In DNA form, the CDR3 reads TGCGCCAGCAGCCAAGATTACGGGGGAGTAGCTCTAGCCAAAAACATTCAGTACTTC.